The clone carrying this T cell receptor beta chain was counted ten times or more. V was cut by 2 bases and J by 3 bases, with 11 bases left in between. CDR1 is GTSNPN, CDR2 SVGIG, per germline (reference sequence). The CDR3 runs to 13 residues. TCRdb used MiXCR to reprocess the 5' RACE reads, holding one entry per CDR3 protein. The table has tens of thousands of distinct CDR3 sequences, about 31% seen once. Sequenced sample: tumor-infiltrating naive CD4+ T cells sorted from the breast tumor. Sample subset: naive CD4+ T cells, CD4+CD45RA+CD25-. The chain recombines TRBV30 with TRBJ2-7; D tentatively fits TRBD1 or TRBD2 (5 bases each). The receptor was derived from a female donor with breast cancer. DNA for the CDR3: TGTGCCTGGAGTCTTGGGACCCGCTACGAGCAGTACTTC. It codes for CAWSLGTRYEQYF.